These 2 T cell receptor beta chains were sequenced from one sample in a study of cytomegalovirus exposure and HLA in healthy donors. This table comes from immunoSEQ multiplex PCR, and its TCRdb copy is limited to in-frame clones, with some not included. Among about 200,000 clones listed, around 88% were seen once. Material for sequencing was PBMCs. Receptor source: a woman aged 18-30 years in good health and CMV-seronegative.

This clone was counted only a few times. The gene calls are TRBV9 and TRBJ2-1, with 7 bases lining up with TRBD1. The CDR3 is 15 residues long. CDR1 and CDR2 (germline): SGDLS, YYNGEE. Unmatched junction bases numbered 6, after V lost 3 bases and J lost 3 bases. The CDR3 nucleotides are TGTGCCAGCAGCGCCGGGACAGCAAACTACAATGAGCAGTTCTTC. Amino acid sequence: CASSAGTANYNEQFF.

This chain connects TRBV28 to TRBJ2-5; the D gene is possibly TRBD2 (5 bases). Per the germline V gene, CDR1 is MDHEN and CDR2 is SYDVKM. The CDR3 is 13 residues long. The germline V and J ends were trimmed by 5 bases and 5 bases, with 12 bases remaining between them. For the CDR3, the DNA is TGTGCCAGCAGTACCGAAGGCGGGGAGACCCAGTACTTC. The encoded protein is CASSTEGGETQYF.